This is a list of T cell receptor beta chains from one sample in a study of T cell changes during pregnancy in multiple sclerosis. Assay: immunoSEQ multiplex PCR; the TCRdb copy retains only in-frame clones and omits some. The sample has around 41,000 clones; roughly nine tenths are singletons. The sample was CD4+ T cells from peripheral blood mononuclear cells, taken in the third trimester of pregnancy. All receptors come from a female donor in good health, enrolled as a control in a pregnancy study. Both conserved end residues are part of each CDR3. D genes are given only for firm matches. Only part of the rows carry a size: once, few, many, or a class if the clone is expanded.

>TRBV9|-|TRBD2|TRBJ2-1
CASSPLAGGAYNEQFF
TGTGCCAGCAGCCCCCTAGCGGGGGGGGCTTACAATGAGCAGTTCTTC
>TRBV27|few|-|TRBJ2-1
CASSSEWSYNEQFF
TGTGCCAGCAGTTCGGAGTGGTCCTACAATGAGCAGTTCTTC
>TRBV28|-|-|TRBJ2-5
CASSQIPRETQYF
TGTGCCAGCAGTCAAATTCCTCGGGAGACCCAGTACTTC
>TRBV5-1|-|-|TRBJ1-2
CASSLNSGAANYGYTF
TGCGCCAGCAGCTTGAATTCGGGTGCGGCTAACTATGGCTACACCTTC
>TRBV6-5|-|-|TRBJ1-4
CASSYSRATNEKLFF
TGTGCCAGCAGTTACTCGAGGGCAACTAATGAAAAACTGTTTTTT
>TRBV4-1|-|-|TRBJ1-1
CASSQDPGGRMNTEAFF
TGCGCCAGCAGCCAAGATCCCGGAGGGCGGATGAACACTGAAGCTTTCTTT
>TRBV28|-|-|TRBJ2-7
CASKDGESYEQYF
TGTGCCAGCAAAGATGGAGAGTCCTACGAGCAGTACTTC
>TRBV27|-|-|TRBJ1-3
CASSPREGPSGNTIYF
TGTGCCAGCAGTCCGCGGGAGGGGCCCTCTGGAAACACCATATATTTT
>TRBV6-4|-|-|TRBJ2-1
CASSDTTPNEQFF
TGTGCCAGCAGTGACACCACACCCAATGAGCAGTTCTTC
>TRBV5-6|-|-|TRBJ2-1
CASLTRRNYNEQFF
TGTGCCAGCTTGACTAGAAGGAACTACAATGAGCAGTTCTTC
>TRBV18|-|TRBD2|TRBJ2-3
CASSPPPLAGGPDTQYF
TGTGCCAGCTCTCCCCCCCCACTAGCGGGGGGACCAGATACGCAGTATTTT
>TRBV6-6|-|TRBD1|TRBJ1-4
CASSTGGTNEKLFF
TGTGCCAGCAGTACAGGGGGAACTAATGAAAAACTGTTTTTT
>TRBV27|-|TRBD2|TRBJ2-1
CASSWYGGAGEQFF
TGTGCCAGCAGTTGGTACGGGGGGGCGGGTGAGCAGTTCTTC
>TRBV7-9|-|TRBD1|TRBJ1-5
CASSLGTGRVRDQPQHF
TGTGCCAGCAGCTTGGGGACAGGGAGGGTTAGAGATCAGCCCCAGCATTTT
>TRBV7-2|-|-|TRBJ2-7
CASSLSGSNGYEQYF
TGTGCCAGCAGCTTGAGCGGGTCTAATGGGTACGAGCAGTACTTC
>TRBV5-6|-|-|TRBJ1-1
CASSFTGRTEAFF
TGTGCCAGCAGCTTCACAGGGCGGACTGAAGCTTTCTTT
>TRBV9|-|-|TRBJ1-3
CASSVAGSSGNTIYF
TGTGCCAGCAGCGTAGCAGGAAGCTCTGGAAACACCATATATTTT
>TRBV4-2|-|-|TRBJ2-2
CASSRRLFTGELFF
TGTGCCAGCAGCCGGAGACTTTTCACCGGGGAGCTGTTTTTT
>TRBV28|-|-|TRBJ2-1
CASSTGQSSYNEQFF
TGTGCCAGCAGTACAGGACAGAGCTCCTACAATGAGCAGTTCTTC
>TRBV28|-|TRBD2|TRBJ2-1
CASSLQLGRGVYNEQFF
TGTGCCAGCAGTCTACAACTAGGCCGGGGGGTCTACAATGAGCAGTTCTTC
>TRBV2|-|TRBD1|TRBJ1-2
CASNWDREGGYTF
TGTGCCAGCAATTGGGACAGGGAAGGCGGCTACACCTTC
>TRBV9|-|TRBD1|TRBJ1-2
CASSSQDRVSYGYTF
TGTGCCAGCAGCTCACAGGACAGGGTTAGCTATGGCTACACCTTC